This T cell receptor beta chain stems from a study of cytomegalovirus exposure and HLA in healthy donors. Study results and caveats: In vitro experiments confirmed that a few CMV-associated chains were specific for CMV antigens. Researchers reported in a later analysis that a missense DCLRE1C variant was tied to TCR beta V- and J-gene trimming. A later analysis revealed that TCR association rates differed between HLA loci, peaking at DRB1 and bottoming out at HLA-C. Later analysis suggested most CMV-associated TCR beta chains were HLA-restricted.

Only a few counts were recorded for this clone. The target antigen is unknown. In the PCR, 60 Vbeta and 13 Jbeta primers were used. Method: immunoSEQ multiplex PCR; TCRdb's copy keeps in-frame clones and lacks some. Among around 150,000 clones listed, about 61% were seen once. The receptor was isolated from a male donor in good health and CMV-seronegative. Sequenced sample: PBMCs.

CDR3 nucleotide sequence: TGTGCCAGCAGTTACCGTAGGACAGGCCTAAACGAGCAGTACTTC. It encodes CASSYRRTGLNEQYF. This rearrangement joins TRBV6-5 to TRBJ2-7; 7 bases match TRBD1. The ends lost 2 bases at V and 5 bases at J; junction bases unmatched: 9. Germline V gene data show CDR1 as MNHEY and CDR2 as SVGAGI. CDR3 length equals 15 residues.